A single sample is the source of the 22 T cell receptor beta chains below, sequenced in a study of cytomegalovirus exposure and HLA in healthy donors (dated by TCRdb to about 2017). Receptors were amplified or captured by the immunoSEQ multiplex PCR assay. The multiplex PCR relied on a mix of 60 forward primers for TCR Vbeta segments and 13 reverse primers for TCR Jbeta segments. TCRdb took this table from immuneACCESS and kept in-frame rearrangements with V and J called. Such tables lack part of the clones; where checked against another copy, unresolved V genes explain under half of the gap, and the rest is unexplained. For this sample there are 100,000 to 150,000 clones; over 60% appear just once. Approximately 2.6% of the sample is held by the ten biggest clonotypes. The sample consisted of PBMCs. All receptors derive from a human donor in good health.

The chain employs TRBV28 and TRBJ2-3, with 10 positions matching TRBD2. Germline CDR1 MDHEN, CDR2 SYDVKM. The J segment lost 0 bases and the V segment lost 3 bases, leaving 3 bases of the junction unmatched. The CDR3 contains 16 residues. CDR3 DNA sequence: TGTGCCAGCAGTTTCGCTAGCGGGAGAAGCACAGATACGCAGTATTTT. Protein sequence: CASSFASGRSTDTQYF.

The chain employs TRBV28 and TRBJ2-4; D possibly corresponds to TRBD2 (5 bases). The length of the CDR3 is 15 residues. Germline V gene lookup returns CDR1 MDHEN and CDR2 SYDVKM. The germline V and J ends were trimmed by 6 bases and 1 base, with 13 bases remaining between them. The CDR3 is CASSPRGLAKNIQYF. Written as DNA, the CDR3 is TGTGCCAGCAGCCCCCGGGGTCTCGCCAAAAACATTCAGTACTTC.

The V and J genes are TRBV30 and TRBJ2-3, with no clear D. The V and J ends lost 3 bases and 4 bases respectively, with 17 bases between them. The CDR3 is 15 residues long. The germline V gene has CDR1 GTSNPN and CDR2 SVGIG (reference sequence). Here the CDR3 reads CAWSATAVRADTQYF. The DNA of the CDR3 is TGTGCCTGGAGCGCCACGGCCGTTCGGGCAGATACGCAGTATTTT.

The V gene is TRBV5-3, the J gene TRBJ2-2; weak D call: TRBD2 (5 bases). TRBV5-3 is an ORF; its function is uncertain. V lost 4 bases to trimming and J lost 13 bases, with 8 bases between them. The CDR3 is 10 residues long. CDR3: CARSDGGLFF. The CDR3 nucleotides read TGTGCCAGAAGCGACGGAGGGCTGTTTTTT.

This clone turned up a few times. V usage is TRBV27 and J usage is TRBJ2-3; D is possibly TRBD2 (7 bases). CDR1 is MNHEY, CDR2 SMNVEV, per germline (reference sequence). V lost 5 bases and J lost 1, with 13 bases in between. There are 15 residues in the CDR3. CDR3 in amino acids: CASSVQGGGTDTQYF. The CDR3 bases are TGTGCCAGCAGTGTACAGGGAGGGGGCACAGATACGCAGTATTTT.

This clone occurred once. This chain joins TRBV2 and TRBJ2-7, with a weak D call TRBD2 (5 bases). This CDR3 spans 15 amino acids. From germline, CDR1 is SNHLY and CDR2 FYNNEI. V was shortened by 2 bases and J by 6 bases, with 17 bases between the two germline ends. CDR3 DNA sequence: TGTGCCAGCAGTGAAAATCCGGGAATAAACGCCGAGCAGTACTTC. It encodes CASSENPGINAEQYF.

Only a few counts were recorded for this clone. This chain joins TRBV4-3 and TRBJ2-4; perhaps TRBD2 as D (5 bases). Trimming cost V 0 bases and J 2 bases, with 17 bases left between them. Germline loops: CDR1 LGHNA, CDR2 YSLEER. The CDR3 covers 18 residues. The CDR3 DNA reads as TGCGCCAGCAGCCAAGAGTGGAGCGGCCCTTCCCCCAAAAACATTCAGTACTTC. Translating it yields CASSQEWSGPSPKNIQYF.

CDR3 nucleotide sequence: TGTGCCAGCAGTTACTTAGCCTCCGGGACTCCCTACGAGCAGTACTTC. Its translation: CASSYLASGTPYEQYF. J is TRBJ2-5 and V is TRBV6-6; a weak D match, TRBD2 (6 bases). The J call may be in error: the DNA end matches TRBJ2-7 better. The CDR3 is 16 amino acids. From germline, CDR1 is MNHNY and CDR2 SVGAGI (reference sequence).

Notes on this clone: An end of the junction differs from the germline gene, which may be a read error. The rearrangement uses TRBV15 and TRBJ1-2; a possible D gene is TRBD1 (5 bases). CDR1 is LNHNV and CDR2 is YYDKDF in the germline V gene (reference sequence). CDR3 length equals 13 residues. In DNA, the CDR3 is TGTGCCACCAGCAGAGGGGGCGTCTATAGCTACACCTTC. Translated: CATSRGGVYSYTF.

This clone showed up just a few times. The V and J genes are TRBV11-3 and TRBJ2-5; a weak D match, TRBD2 (7 bases). Trimming removed 1 base at V and 3 bases at J, with 12 bases between. The germline V gene encodes CDR1 SGHNT and CDR2 YENEEA. The CDR3 has 15 residues. DNA of the CDR3: TGTGCCAGCAGCTTAGCGGGGGGCCCAGAAGAGACCCAGTACTTC. It yields the protein CASSLAGGPEETQYF.

This clone was recorded only once. The chain combines TRBV30 with TRBJ2-1; 7 bases are a match to TRBD2. This CDR3 region has 13 residues. From germline, CDR1 is GTSNPN and CDR2 SVGIG (reference sequence). Losses at the gene ends were 5 bases for V and 12 bases for J; bases not matched to a gene: 13. CDR3: CAWAVDRGGRQFF. CDR3 bases: TGTGCCTGGGCGGTTGATCGGGGAGGGAGGCAGTTCTTC.

In DNA form, the CDR3 reads TGTGCCAGCAGTCCCGGACACTTCGGGGGGTATGGCTACACCTTC. Translated, it gives CASSPGHFGGYGYTF. The rearrangement links TRBV28 to TRBJ1-2, with D possibly being TRBD1 (5 bases). The CDR3 sequence is 15 residues long. Trimming shortened V by 5 bases and J by 5 bases, and 18 bases separated the two germline ends. Germline loops: CDR1 MDHEN, CDR2 SYDVKM.

CDR3 protein: CASALQFRETGTADQPQHF. Here the CDR3 DNA reads TGTGCCAGCGCCTTGCAATTTAGGGAGACAGGGACGGCAGATCAGCCCCAGCATTTT. The J gene is TRBJ1-5, the V gene TRBV7-4, with TRBD1 identical over 7 bases. This CDR3 has 19 residues. Trimming took 8 bases from V and 5 from J; bases not matched to a gene: 24. The germline gives CDR1 SGHVT, CDR2 SQSDAQ.

V usage is TRBV5-1 and J usage is TRBJ2-3; no definite D call. The CDR3 runs 15 residues. Germline CDR1 and CDR2: SGHRS and YFSETQ. V dropped 0 bases and J dropped 0 bases, with 8 bases sitting between them. The CDR3 here is CASSLAAASTDTQYF. CDR3 coding DNA: TGCGCCAGCAGCTTGGCGGCGGCTAGCACAGATACGCAGTATTTT.

The chain is built from TRBV30 and TRBJ2-5; 13 nucleotides match TRBD2. The ends lost 2 bases at V and 7 bases at J; junction bases unmatched: 28. The length of the CDR3 is 22 residues. CDR1 is GTSNPN, CDR2 SVGIG, per germline (reference sequence). CDR3 nucleotides: TGTGCCTGGAGTCGACTAGCGGGAGGCGTCATTCAAGGTCGGACCTCTCTTGGGACCCAGTACTTC. This encodes CAWSRLAGGVIQGRTSLGTQYF.

Note on this clone: Other DNA sequences in this sample translate to the same CDR3. The chain has TRBV5-1 and TRBJ2-7; a weak D match, TRBD1 (6 bases). V was shortened by 0 bases and J by 4 bases, with 8 bases between the two germline ends. CDR1 and CDR2 (germline): SGHRS, YFSETQ. The CDR3 is 13 residues long. The CDR3 DNA is TGCGCCAGCAGCTTGGGACAGGTATACGAGCAGTACTTC. Its translation: CASSLGQVYEQYF.

The V call is TRBV6-5, the J call TRBJ2-2; D may be TRBD2 (5 bases). There are 14 residues in the CDR3. Trimming took off 4 bases at V and 6 bases at J, with 12 bases between the two ends. Germline lookup yields CDR1 MNHEY and CDR2 SVGAGI. DNA of the CDR3: TGTGCCAGCAGTTTTCCCGGGCGGGCCGGGGAGCTGTTTTTT. Amino acid sequence: CASSFPGRAGELFF.

The V gene is TRBV10-3, the J gene TRBJ1-1; no reliable D call. This CDR3 has 11 residues. The V end lost 2 bases, the J end lost 12 bases, and 10 bases lay between the germline ends. Germline lookup yields CDR1 ENHRY and CDR2 SYGVKD. Here the CDR3 reads CAISEGRVTFF. As DNA, the CDR3 is TGTGCCATCAGTGAGGGGAGGGTGACTTTCTTT.

The CDR3 is CASSQGAQNTYEQYF. The CDR3 DNA reads as TGTGCCAGCAGCCAAGGGGCGCAGAATACCTACGAGCAGTACTTC. The J gene is TRBJ2-7, the V gene TRBV14; D remains unclear. Germline assignment: CDR1 SGHDN and CDR2 FVKESK. V gave up 1 base and J gave up 2 bases, with 12 bases separating them. The CDR3 extends over 15 amino acids.

The rearrangement uses TRBV19 and TRBJ2-2, with 11 nucleotides matching TRBD2. The CDR3 sequence is 15 residues long. Trimming at V came to 7 bases and at J to 8 bases, leaving 9 bases not matched to a gene. The germline V gene encodes CDR1 LNHDA and CDR2 SQIVND (reference sequence). In DNA form, the CDR3 reads TGTGCCAGTAAAGGGACTAGCGGCGGTGGGGGGGAGCTGTTTTTT. It specifies CASKGTSGGGGELFF.

The V and J genes are TRBV27 and TRBJ2-7; D perhaps matches TRBD2 (5 bases). CDR1 and CDR2 (germline): MNHEY, SMNVEV (reference sequence). Trimming took off 0 bases at V and 2 bases at J, with 11 bases between the two ends. The CDR3 is 15 residues long. The CDR3 DNA sequence: TGTGCCAGCAGTTTATCGATCTCTAGCCCCTACGAGCAGTACTTC. Amino acid sequence: CASSLSISSPYEQYF.

In this sample, this clone turned up once. The rearrangement links TRBV6-5 to TRBJ2-7; tentatively, D is TRBD2 (5 bases). Germline assignment: CDR1 MNHEY and CDR2 SVGAGI. With 5 bases removed from V and 4 bases from J, the gap between germline ends came to 18 bases. This CDR3 comprises 15 residues. The CDR3 spells CASSSPGRGIYEQYF. The CDR3 DNA reads as TGTGCCAGCAGTAGCCCGGGGAGAGGGATATACGAGCAGTACTTC.